Listed here is a single TCR beta chain. This record belongs to a study of blood T cell repertoires in COVID-19. Study context: Acute and convalescent COVID-19 samples came from the United States, Italy and Spain. PBMCs, B-cell-depleted T cells, or T cells provided the cDNA or gDNA that made up the material.

Original data processing: Amplification of reference gene primers provided the estimated nucleated cell counts. Some clones are missing from TCRdb's copy, which holds only in-frame ones; the method was immunoSEQ multiplex PCR. That table furnishes V, J and clone size, whereas the DNA furnished D and trimming. The profile shows 150,000 to 200,000 clones, about 80% of them singletons. Trimming removed 8 bases from V and 3 bases from J, with 17 bases in between. This CDR3 is built from 13 residues. Germline loops: CDR1 SQVTM, CDR2 ANQGSEA. The V gene is TRBV29-1, the J gene TRBJ2-7, with D maybe TRBD2 (7 bases). Sequencing was done on a sample of peripheral blood. This clonotype originated in a man between 60 and 75 years old with acute or convalescent COVID-19. The CDR3 DNA is TGCAGCTCGAGGGGGGGGGACAACTACGAGCAGTACTTC. It specifies CSSRGGDNYEQYF.